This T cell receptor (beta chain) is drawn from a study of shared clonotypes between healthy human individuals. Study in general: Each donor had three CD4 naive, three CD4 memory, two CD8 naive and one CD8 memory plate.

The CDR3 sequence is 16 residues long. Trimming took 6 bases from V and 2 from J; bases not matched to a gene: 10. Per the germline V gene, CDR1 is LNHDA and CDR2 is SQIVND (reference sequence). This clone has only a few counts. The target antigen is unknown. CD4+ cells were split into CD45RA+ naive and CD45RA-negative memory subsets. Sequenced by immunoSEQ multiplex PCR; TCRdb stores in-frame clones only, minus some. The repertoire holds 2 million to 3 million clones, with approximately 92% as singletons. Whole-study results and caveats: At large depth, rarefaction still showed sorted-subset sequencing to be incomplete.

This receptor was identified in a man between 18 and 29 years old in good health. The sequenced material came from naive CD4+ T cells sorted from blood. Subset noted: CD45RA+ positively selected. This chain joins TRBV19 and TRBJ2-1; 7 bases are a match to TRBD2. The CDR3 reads CASSLNGGSTYNEQFF. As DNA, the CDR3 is TGTGCCAGTAGCCTCAACGGCGGGAGCACCTACAATGAGCAGTTCTTC.